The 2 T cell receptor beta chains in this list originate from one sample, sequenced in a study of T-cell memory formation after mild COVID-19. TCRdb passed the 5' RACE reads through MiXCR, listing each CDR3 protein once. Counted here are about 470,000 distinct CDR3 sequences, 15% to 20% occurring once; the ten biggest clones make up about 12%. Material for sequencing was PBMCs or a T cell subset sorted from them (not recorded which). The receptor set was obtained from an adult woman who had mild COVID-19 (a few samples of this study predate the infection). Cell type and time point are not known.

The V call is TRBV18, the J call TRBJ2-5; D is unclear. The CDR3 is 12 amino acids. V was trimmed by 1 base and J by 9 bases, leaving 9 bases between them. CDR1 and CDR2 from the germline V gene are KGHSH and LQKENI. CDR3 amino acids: CASSPLTGPQYF. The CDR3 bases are TGTGCCAGCTCACCACTTACGGGTCCCCAGTACTTC.

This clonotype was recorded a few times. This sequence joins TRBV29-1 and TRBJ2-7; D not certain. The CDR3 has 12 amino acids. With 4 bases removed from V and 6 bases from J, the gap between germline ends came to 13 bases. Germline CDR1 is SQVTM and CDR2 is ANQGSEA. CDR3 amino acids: CSVGPQLGEQYF. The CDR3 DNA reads TGCAGCGTTGGACCGCAGCTCGGCGAGCAGTACTTC.